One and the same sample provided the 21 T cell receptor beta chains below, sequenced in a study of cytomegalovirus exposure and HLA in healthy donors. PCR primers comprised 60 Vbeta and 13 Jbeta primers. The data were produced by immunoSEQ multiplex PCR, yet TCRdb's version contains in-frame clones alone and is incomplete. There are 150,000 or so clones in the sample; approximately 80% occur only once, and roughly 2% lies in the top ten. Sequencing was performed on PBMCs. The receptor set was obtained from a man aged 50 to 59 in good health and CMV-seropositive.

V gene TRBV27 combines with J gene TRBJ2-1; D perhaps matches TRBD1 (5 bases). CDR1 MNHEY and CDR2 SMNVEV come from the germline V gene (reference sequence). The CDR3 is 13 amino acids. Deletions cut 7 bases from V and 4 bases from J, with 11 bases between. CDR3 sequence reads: CASNKTEYNEQFF. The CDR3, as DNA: TGTGCCAGCAACAAGACAGAGTACAATGAGCAGTTCTTC.

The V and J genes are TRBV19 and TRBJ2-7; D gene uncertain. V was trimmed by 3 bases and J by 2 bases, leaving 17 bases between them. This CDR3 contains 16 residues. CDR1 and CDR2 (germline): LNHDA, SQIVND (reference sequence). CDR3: CASSIGVQPFTYEQYF. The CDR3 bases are TGTGCCAGTAGTATCGGTGTACAGCCGTTTACCTACGAGCAGTACTTC. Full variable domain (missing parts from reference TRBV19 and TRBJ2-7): DGGITQSPKYLFRKEGQNVTLSCEQNLNHDAMYWYRQDPGQGLRLIYYSQIVNDFQKGDIAEGYSVSREKKESFPLTVTSAQKNPTAFYLCASSIGVQPFTYEQYFGPGTRLTVT.

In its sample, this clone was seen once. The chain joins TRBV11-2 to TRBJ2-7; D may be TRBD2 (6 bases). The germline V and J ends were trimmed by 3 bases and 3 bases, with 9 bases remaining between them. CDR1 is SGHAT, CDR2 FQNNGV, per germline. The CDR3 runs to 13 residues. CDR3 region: CASSLGTFYEQYF. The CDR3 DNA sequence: TGTGCCAGCAGCTTGGGGACTTTCTACGAGCAGTACTTC.

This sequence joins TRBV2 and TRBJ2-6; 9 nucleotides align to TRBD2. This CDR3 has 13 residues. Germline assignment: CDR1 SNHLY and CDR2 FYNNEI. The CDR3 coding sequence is TGTGGCGGGGGGGTCTCCGGGGCCAACGTCCTGACTTTC. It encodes CGGGVSGANVLTF. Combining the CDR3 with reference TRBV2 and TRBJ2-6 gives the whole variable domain EPEVTQTPSHQVTQMGQEVILRCVPISNHLYFYWYRQILGQKVEFLVSFYNNEISEKSEIFDDQFSVERPDGSNFTLKIRSTKLEDSAMYFCGGGVSGANVLTFGAGSRLTVL.

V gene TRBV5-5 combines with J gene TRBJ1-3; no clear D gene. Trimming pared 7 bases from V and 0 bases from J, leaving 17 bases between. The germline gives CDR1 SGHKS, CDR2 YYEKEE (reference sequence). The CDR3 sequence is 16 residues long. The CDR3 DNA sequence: TGTGCCAGCGGACCGCGGGAAGTAAACTCTGGAAACACCATATATTTT. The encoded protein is CASGPREVNSGNTIYF. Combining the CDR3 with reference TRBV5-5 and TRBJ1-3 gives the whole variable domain DAGVTQSPTHLIKTRGQQVTLRCSPISGHKSVSWYQQVLGQGPQFIFQYYEKEERGRGNFPDRFSARQFPNYSSELNVNALLLGDSALYLCASGPREVNSGNTIYFGEGSWLTVV.

CDR3 DNA sequence: TGCGCCAGCAGCCCCGGGGACAGGGGAGGGGAGACCCAGTACTTC. This codes for CASSPGDRGGETQYF. The chain recombines TRBV5-1 with TRBJ2-5; 10 bases align to TRBD1. CDR1 is SGHRS and CDR2 is YFSETQ in the germline V gene. J was trimmed by 5 bases and V by 4 bases; bases with no gene match: 8. The CDR3 sequence is 15 residues long.

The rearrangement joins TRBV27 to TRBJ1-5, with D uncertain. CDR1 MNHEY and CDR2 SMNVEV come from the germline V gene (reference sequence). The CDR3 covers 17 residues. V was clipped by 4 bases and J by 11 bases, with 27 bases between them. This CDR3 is CASSSLIPGGRPRTQHF. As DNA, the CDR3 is TGTGCCAGCAGTTCATTAATACCGGGAGGACGGCCTAGGACCCAGCATTTT.

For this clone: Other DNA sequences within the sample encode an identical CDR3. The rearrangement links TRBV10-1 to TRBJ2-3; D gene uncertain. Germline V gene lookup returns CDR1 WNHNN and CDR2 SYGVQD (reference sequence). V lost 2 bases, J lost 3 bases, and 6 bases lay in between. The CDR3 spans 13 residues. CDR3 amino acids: CASSETGTDTQYF. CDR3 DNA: TGCGCCAGCAGTGAGACCGGGACAGATACGCAGTATTTT.

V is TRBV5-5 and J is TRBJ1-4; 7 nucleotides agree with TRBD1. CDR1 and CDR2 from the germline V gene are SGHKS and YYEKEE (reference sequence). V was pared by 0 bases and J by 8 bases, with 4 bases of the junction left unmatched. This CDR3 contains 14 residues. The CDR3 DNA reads TGTGCCAGCAGCTTGGACAGGGGTGGGGAAAAACTGTTTTTT. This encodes CASSLDRGGEKLFF.

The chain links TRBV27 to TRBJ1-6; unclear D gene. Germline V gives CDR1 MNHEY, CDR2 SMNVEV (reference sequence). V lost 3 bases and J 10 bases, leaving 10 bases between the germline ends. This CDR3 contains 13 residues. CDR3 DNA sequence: TGTGCCAGCAGTTTGAGGAGGGTCTCACCCCTCCACTTT. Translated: CASSLRRVSPLHF.

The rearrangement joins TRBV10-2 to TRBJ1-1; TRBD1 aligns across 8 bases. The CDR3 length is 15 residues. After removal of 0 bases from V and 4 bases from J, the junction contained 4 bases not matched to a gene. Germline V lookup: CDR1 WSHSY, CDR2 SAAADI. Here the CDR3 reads CASSESLGQGTEAFF. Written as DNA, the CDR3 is TGCGCCAGCAGTGAGTCGCTAGGACAGGGCACTGAAGCTTTCTTT.

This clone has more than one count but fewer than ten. The CDR3, as DNA: TGTGCCACCGAACAGGGGGGGAAGAACACTGAAGCTTTCTTT. It specifies CATEQGGKNTEAFF. The chain is built from TRBV10-3 and TRBJ1-1; 8 nucleotides match TRBD1. Trimming cost V 10 bases and J 1 base; bases outside gene matches: 8. Looked up from germline, CDR1 is ENHRY and CDR2 is SYGVKD. The length of the CDR3 is 14 residues.

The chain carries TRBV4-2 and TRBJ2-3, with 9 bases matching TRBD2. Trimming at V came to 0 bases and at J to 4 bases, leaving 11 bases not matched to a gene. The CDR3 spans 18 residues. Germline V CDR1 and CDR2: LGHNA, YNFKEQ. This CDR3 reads CASSQDSSSAGGSDTQYF. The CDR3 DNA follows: TGTGCCAGCAGCCAAGACAGCTCTAGCGCGGGGGGGTCAGATACGCAGTATTTT.

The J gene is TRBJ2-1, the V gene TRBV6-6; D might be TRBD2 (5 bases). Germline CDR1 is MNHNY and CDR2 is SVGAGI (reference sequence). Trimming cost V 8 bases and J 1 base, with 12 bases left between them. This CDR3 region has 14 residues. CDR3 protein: CASGIAISYNEQFF. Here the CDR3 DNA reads TGTGCCAGCGGTATAGCGATATCCTACAATGAGCAGTTCTTC.

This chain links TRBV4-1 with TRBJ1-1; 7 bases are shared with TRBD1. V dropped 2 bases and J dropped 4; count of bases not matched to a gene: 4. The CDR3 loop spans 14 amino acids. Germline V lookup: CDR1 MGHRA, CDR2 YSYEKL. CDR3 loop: CASSQREGATEAFF. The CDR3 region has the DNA TGCGCCAGCAGCCAACGGGAGGGGGCCACTGAAGCTTTCTTT.

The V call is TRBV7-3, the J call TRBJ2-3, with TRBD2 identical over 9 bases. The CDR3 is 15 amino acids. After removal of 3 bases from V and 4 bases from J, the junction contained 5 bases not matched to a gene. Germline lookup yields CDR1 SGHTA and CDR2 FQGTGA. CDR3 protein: CASSLGTSRADTQYF. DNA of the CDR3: TGTGCCAGCAGCTTGGGGACTAGCAGGGCAGATACGCAGTATTTT.

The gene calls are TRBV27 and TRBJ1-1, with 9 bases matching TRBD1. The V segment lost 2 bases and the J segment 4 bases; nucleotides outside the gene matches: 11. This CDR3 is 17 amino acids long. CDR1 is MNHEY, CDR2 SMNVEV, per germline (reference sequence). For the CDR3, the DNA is TGTGCCAGCAGTTTAACGACAGGGGGGGTTCTAGGCACTGAAGCTTTCTTT. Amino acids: CASSLTTGGVLGTEAFF.

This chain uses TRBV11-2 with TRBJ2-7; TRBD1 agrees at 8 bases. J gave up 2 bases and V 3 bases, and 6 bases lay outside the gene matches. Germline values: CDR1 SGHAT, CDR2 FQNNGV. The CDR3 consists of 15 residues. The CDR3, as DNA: TGTGCCAGCAGCTTCGGAAGGACAGGGACCTACGAGCAGTACTTC. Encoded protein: CASSFGRTGTYEQYF.

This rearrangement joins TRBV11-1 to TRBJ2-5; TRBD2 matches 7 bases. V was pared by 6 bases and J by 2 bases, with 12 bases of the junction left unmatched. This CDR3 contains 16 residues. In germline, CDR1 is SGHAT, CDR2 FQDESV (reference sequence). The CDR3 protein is CASRAGLRLPQETQYF. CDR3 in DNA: TGTGCCAGCAGAGCGGGACTTCGGTTACCTCAAGAGACCCAGTACTTC.

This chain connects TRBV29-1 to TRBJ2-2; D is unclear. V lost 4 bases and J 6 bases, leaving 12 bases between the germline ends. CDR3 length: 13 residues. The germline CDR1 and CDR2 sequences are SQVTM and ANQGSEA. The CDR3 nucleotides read TGCAGCGTTGCAGGTCGTCCGGCCGGGGAGCTGTTTTTT. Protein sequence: CSVAGRPAGELFF.

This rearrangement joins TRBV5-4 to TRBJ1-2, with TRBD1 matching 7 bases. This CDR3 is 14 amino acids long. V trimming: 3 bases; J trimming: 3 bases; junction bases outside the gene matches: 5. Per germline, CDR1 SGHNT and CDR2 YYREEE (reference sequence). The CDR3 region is CASSSRGYDYGYTF. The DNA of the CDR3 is TGTGCCAGCAGCTCCAGGGGGTACGACTATGGCTACACCTTC.